The next 17 T cell receptor beta chains were all read from a single sample in a study of PD-1 blockade in classical Hodgkin lymphoma. Every patient experienced relapse after autologous stem cell transplantation, and brentuximab vedotin exposure varied. This table comes from immunoSEQ multiplex PCR, and its TCRdb copy is limited to in-frame clones, with some not included. The sample records tens of thousands of clones, 90% being singletons. Material: peripheral blood mononuclear cells (PBMCs), obtained at baseline. These receptor sequences come from a human donor with classical Hodgkin lymphoma.

The table lists this clone with a few counts. J is TRBJ1-2 and V is TRBV21-1. TRBV21-1 is a known pseudogene. The CDR3 length is 12 residues. As DNA, the CDR3 is TGTGCCAGCACATCAGACTGCTATGGCTACACCTTC. Encoded protein: CASTSDCYGYTF.

This clone was observed a few times. J is TRBJ1-5 and V is TRBV4-1; D is uncertain. The V gene's germline CDR1 is MGHRA and CDR2 YSYEKL. V was pared by 1 base and J by 5 bases, with 6 bases between. The CDR3 totals 13 residues. CDR3 protein: CASSQVTDQPQHF. DNA of the CDR3: TGCGCCAGCAGCCAAGTCACGGATCAGCCCCAGCATTTT.

V usage is TRBV19 and J usage is TRBJ2-3, with 9 bases identical to TRBD2. V shed 10 bases, J shed 4 bases, and the junction held 6 bases outside the gene matches. CDR1 LNHDA and CDR2 SQIVND come from the germline V gene (reference sequence). This CDR3 region has 13 residues. CDR3 sequence: CATRAGGADTQYF. The CDR3, as DNA: TGTGCCACCCGAGCGGGGGGTGCAGATACGCAGTATTTT. The full variable domain, rest sourced from reference TRBV19 and TRBJ2-3, is DGGITQSPKYLFRKEGQNVTLSCEQNLNHDAMYWYRQDPGQGLRLIYYSQIVNDFQKGDIAEGYSVSREKKESFPLTVTSAQKNPTAFYLCATRAGGADTQYFGPGTRLTVL.

This chain links TRBV7-6 with TRBJ1-1, with 9 bases lining up with TRBD1. The CDR3 spans 17 residues. The germline V gene has CDR1 SGHVS and CDR2 FNYEAQ. V trimming: 4 bases; J trimming: 3 bases; junction bases outside the gene matches: 12. CDR3 in amino acids: CASSSLTGGGQDTEAFF. CDR3 nucleotides: TGTGCCAGCAGCTCTTTAACAGGGGGCGGTCAGGACACTGAAGCTTTCTTT.

On this clone itself: This sample also contains other DNA sequences that code for the same CDR3. V is TRBV5-1 and J is TRBJ2-1, with 11 bases that match TRBD2. The CDR3 is 15 residues long. V shed 5 bases, J shed 4 bases, and the junction held 5 bases outside the gene matches. Germline CDR1 reads SGHRS; CDR2 reads YFSETQ. In DNA form, the CDR3 reads TGCGCCAGCAGTCGAACTAGCGGGGGATACAATGAGCAGTTCTTC. Its protein product is CASSRTSGGYNEQFF. The variable domain in full, completed from reference TRBV5-1 and TRBJ2-1, reads KAGVTQTPRYLIKTRGQQVTLSCSPISGHRSVSWYQQTPGQGLQFLFEYFSETQRNKGNFPGRFSGRQFSNSRSEMNVSTLELGDSALYLCASSRTSGGYNEQFFGPGTRLTVL.

The DNA for the CDR3 is TGTGCCAGCAGAAACGGGGGTAGAGCTTTCTTT. This encodes CASRNGGRAFF. The rearrangement joins TRBV6-5 to TRBJ1-1; D is possibly TRBD1 (5 bases). Trimming took 6 bases from V and 10 from J, leaving 12 bases between them. The CDR3 runs 11 residues. Germline-derived CDR1 and CDR2 are MNHEY and SVGAGI.

This chain links TRBV27 with TRBJ2-7; TRBD1 is a possible D gene (5 bases). This CDR3 has 14 amino acids. V was pared by 6 bases and J by 7 bases, with 19 bases between. CDR1 and CDR2 from the germline V gene are MNHEY and SMNVEV (reference sequence). CDR3 sequence reads: CASSPWGESMEQYF. The CDR3 coding sequence is TGTGCCAGCAGCCCATGGGGCGAAAGTATGGAGCAGTACTTC.

The chain employs TRBV28 and TRBJ1-5, with 8 bases that match TRBD1. Trimming removed 7 bases from V and 6 bases from J; junction bases left unmatched: 17. CDR3 length equals 17 residues. Germline V lookup: CDR1 MDHEN, CDR2 SYDVKM. The DNA of the CDR3 is TGTGCCAGCAAGTTGAGGGGAACAGGGGGAAGGGTTCAGCCCCAGCATTTT. Its translation is CASKLRGTGGRVQPQHF.

The chain is built from TRBV11-2 and TRBJ2-2; maybe TRBD2 (5 bases). This CDR3 contains 15 residues. V lost 1 base and J 5 bases, leaving 11 bases between the germline ends. CDR1 and CDR2 (germline): SGHAT, FQNNGV. CDR3 in DNA: TGTGCCAGCAGCTTAGTCGTGTCGGGAACCGGGGAGCTGTTTTTT. As protein: CASSLVVSGTGELFF.

The chain carries TRBV5-1 and TRBJ1-5; a weak D match, TRBD1 (6 bases). Germline V gene lookup returns CDR1 SGHRS and CDR2 YFSETQ. The CDR3 consists of 18 residues. V shed 0 bases and J shed 0 bases, with 16 bases lying between them. CDR3 nucleotides: TGCGCCAGCAGCTTGGGGCAGGGGCAACCTTATAGCAATCAGCCCCAGCATTTT. Translated: CASSLGQGQPYSNQPQHF.

The CDR3 bases are TGTGCCAGCAGCGTAGGGGACATGAGCTCCTATAATTCACCCCTCCACTTT. It encodes CASSVGDMSSYNSPLHF. The chain recombines TRBV9 with TRBJ1-6, with a tentative D call TRBD1 (6 bases). The CDR3 length is 17 residues. V lost 0 bases and J 0 bases, leaving 10 bases between the germline ends. The germline CDR1 and CDR2 sequences are SGDLS and YYNGEE.

The chain uses TRBV4-2 and TRBJ2-1, with D possibly being TRBD2 (6 bases). Trimming removed 0 bases from V and 12 bases from J, with 18 bases in between. This CDR3 comprises 15 residues. Germline loops: CDR1 LGHNA, CDR2 YNFKEQ. CDR3 DNA sequence: TGTGCCAGCAGCCAAGACTGGGGCGCCGTCGGGGGGCAGTTCTTC. This gives the protein CASSQDWGAVGGQFF.

This clone was seen a handful of times. The rearrangement links TRBV19 to TRBJ1-1, with D possibly matching TRBD1 (6 bases). This CDR3 contains 18 residues. Trimming took 5 bases from V and 0 from J, leaving 22 bases between them. Germline-derived CDR1 and CDR2 are LNHDA and SQIVND (reference sequence). CDR3 loop: CASSLNPGQISMNTEAFF. CDR3 DNA: TGTGCCAGTAGTCTCAATCCTGGACAGATCTCCATGAACACTGAAGCTTTCTTT.

The rearrangement links TRBV13 to TRBJ2-7; D is undetermined. With 1 base removed from V and 4 bases from J, the gap between germline ends came to 5 bases. Per the germline V gene, CDR1 is PRHDT and CDR2 is FYEKMQ (reference sequence). This CDR3 comprises 12 residues. In nucleotides, the CDR3 is TGTGCCAGCAGCTTAGACAGTTACGAGCAGTACTTC. Residues: CASSLDSYEQYF.

This clone showed up just a few times. This chain links TRBV25-1 with TRBJ2-7, with unresolved D. This CDR3 comprises 12 residues. The V and J ends lost 4 bases and 3 bases respectively, with 7 bases between them. Germline values: CDR1 MGHDK, CDR2 SYGVNS. The CDR3 sequence: CASSGGIYEQYF. CDR3 bases: TGTGCCAGCAGTGGGGGAATCTACGAGCAGTACTTC.

V gene TRBV4-1 combines with J gene TRBJ2-3; 12 nucleotides agree with TRBD2. This CDR3 has 19 residues. The V gene end was trimmed by 1 base and the J gene end by 1 base; junction bases not matched to a gene: 9. In germline, CDR1 is MGHRA, CDR2 YSYEKL. The CDR3 nucleotides read TGCGCCAGCAGCCAAGGACTAGCGGGAGTTGGGGCACGCACAGATACGCAGTATTTT. This gives the protein CASSQGLAGVGARTDTQYF.

V and J are TRBV27 and TRBJ2-7; D ambiguous. The CDR3 totals 14 residues. The ends were cut back, 2 bases at V and 3 bases at J, with 11 bases in the middle. Germline V lookup: CDR1 MNHEY, CDR2 SMNVEV (reference sequence). This CDR3 is CASSLGVENYEQYF. CDR3 in DNA: TGTGCCAGCAGTTTAGGGGTCGAGAACTACGAGCAGTACTTC.